Sequencing of this T cell receptor (beta chain) was carried out in a study of blood T cells in healthy people across ages. The study's findings and limits: CMV status of donors was not determined, possibly confounding expanded clonotype changes. Naive T cell percentage strongly correlated with TCR beta diversity. With age, beta diversity per million T cells declined roughly linearly, significantly by about 37.

This CDR3 is built from 16 residues. V gave up 2 bases and J gave up 2 bases; unmatched junction bases: 4. The germline V gene has CDR1 MNHNS and CDR2 SASEGT. Ranging in age from about 6 to 95, the donors were healthy Caucasian individuals from Russia. Using a J-beta primer mix together with a sample-barcoded 5' primer, a second PCR was run for roughly 6 to 12 cycles. TCRdb redid the calling of the 5' RACE reads with MiXCR, one entry per CDR3 protein. The table includes about a million distinct CDR3 sequences, roughly 51% detected once. Points on this clonotype: Its specificity is not known.

The chain links TRBV6-1 to TRBJ2-4; 9 bases match TRBD2. The source is a woman aged 55-70 years in good health. The material sequenced was blood. CDR3 coding DNA: TGTGCCAGCAGTGAATTCCTAGCGGGGACCAAAAACATTCAGTACTTC. As protein: CASSEFLAGTKNIQYF.